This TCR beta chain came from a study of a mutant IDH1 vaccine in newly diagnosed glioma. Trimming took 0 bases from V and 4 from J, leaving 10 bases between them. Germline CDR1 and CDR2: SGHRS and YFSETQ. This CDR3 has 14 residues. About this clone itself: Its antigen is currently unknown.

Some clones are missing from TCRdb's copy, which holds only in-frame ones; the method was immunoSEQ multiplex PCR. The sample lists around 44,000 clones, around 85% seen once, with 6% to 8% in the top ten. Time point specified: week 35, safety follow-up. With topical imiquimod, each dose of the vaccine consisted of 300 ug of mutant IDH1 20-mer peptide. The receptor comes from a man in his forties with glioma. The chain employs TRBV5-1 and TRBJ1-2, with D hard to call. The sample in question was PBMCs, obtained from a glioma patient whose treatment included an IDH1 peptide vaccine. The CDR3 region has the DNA TGCGCCAGCAGCTTGGAGGCGAAGGGCTATGGCTACACCTTC. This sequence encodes CASSLEAKGYGYTF. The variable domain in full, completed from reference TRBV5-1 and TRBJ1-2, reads KAGVTQTPRYLIKTRGQQVTLSCSPISGHRSVSWYQQTPGQGLQFLFEYFSETQRNKGNFPGRFSGRQFSNSRSEMNVSTLELGDSALYLCASSLEAKGYGYTFGSGTRLTVV.